Presented here are 3 T cell receptor beta chains from one specimen sequenced in a study of blood T cell repertoires in COVID-19. TCRdb's copy holds only in-frame clones and misses some; the assay was immunoSEQ multiplex PCR. The sample records approximately 390,000 clones, more than 75% being singletons. The sample taken for sequencing was PBMCs or T cells enriched from blood (not recorded which). These receptors originate from a woman aged 50 to 60 who had recovered from COVID-19.

This clone was seen once. The genes are TRBV15 and TRBJ2-1; 7 bases match TRBD2. CDR3 length: 16 residues. From germline, CDR1 is LNHNV and CDR2 YYDKDF (reference sequence). J gave up 6 bases and V 0 bases, and 8 bases lay outside the gene matches. The CDR3 coding sequence is TGTGCCACCAGCAGAGAGCTGAGACTAGCAATCAATGAGCAGTTCTTC. Translated: CATSRELRLAINEQFF.

V and J are TRBV5-8 and TRBJ1-3, with D possibly TRBD1 on 5 matching bases. This CDR3 is 15 amino acids long. The germline V gene has CDR1 SGHTS and CDR2 YDEGEE. Trimming took off 1 base at V and 3 bases at J, with 11 bases between the two ends. The CDR3 region has the DNA TGTGCCAGCAGCTTGAGGGCAGGGATTGGAAACACCATATATTTT. It is translated as CASSLRAGIGNTIYF.

The CDR3 sequence is CASSPMTSGGLNEQFF. The CDR3 region has the DNA TGTGCCAGCAGCCCCATGACTAGCGGGGGACTCAATGAGCAGTTCTTC. The V call is TRBV3-1 (or the pseudogene TRBV3-2), the J call TRBJ2-1, with 12 bases matching TRBD2. Per the germline V gene, CDR1 is LGHDT and CDR2 is YNNKEL (reference sequence). The CDR3 loop spans 16 amino acids. Trimming at V came to 4 bases and at J to 6 bases, leaving 7 bases not matched to a gene.